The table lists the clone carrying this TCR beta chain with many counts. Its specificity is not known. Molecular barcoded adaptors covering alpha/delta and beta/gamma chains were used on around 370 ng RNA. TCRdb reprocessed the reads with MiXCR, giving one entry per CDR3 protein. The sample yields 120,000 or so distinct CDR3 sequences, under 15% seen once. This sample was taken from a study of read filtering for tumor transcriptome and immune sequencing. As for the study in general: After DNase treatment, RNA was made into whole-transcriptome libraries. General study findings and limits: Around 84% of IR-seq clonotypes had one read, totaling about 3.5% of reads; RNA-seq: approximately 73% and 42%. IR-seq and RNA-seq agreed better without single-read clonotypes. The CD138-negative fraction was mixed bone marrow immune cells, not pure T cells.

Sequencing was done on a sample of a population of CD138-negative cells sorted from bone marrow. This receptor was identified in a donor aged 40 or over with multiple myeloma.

In DNA, the CDR3 is TGCAGTGCTAGCCACGATTATGAGCAGTTCTTC. Its protein product is CSASHDYEQFF. The gene calls are TRBV20-1 and TRBJ2-1; no clear D gene. Per the germline V gene, CDR1 is DFQATT and CDR2 is SNEGSKA (reference sequence). The CDR3 totals 11 residues. Trimming removed 3 bases from V and 8 bases from J, with 8 bases in between.